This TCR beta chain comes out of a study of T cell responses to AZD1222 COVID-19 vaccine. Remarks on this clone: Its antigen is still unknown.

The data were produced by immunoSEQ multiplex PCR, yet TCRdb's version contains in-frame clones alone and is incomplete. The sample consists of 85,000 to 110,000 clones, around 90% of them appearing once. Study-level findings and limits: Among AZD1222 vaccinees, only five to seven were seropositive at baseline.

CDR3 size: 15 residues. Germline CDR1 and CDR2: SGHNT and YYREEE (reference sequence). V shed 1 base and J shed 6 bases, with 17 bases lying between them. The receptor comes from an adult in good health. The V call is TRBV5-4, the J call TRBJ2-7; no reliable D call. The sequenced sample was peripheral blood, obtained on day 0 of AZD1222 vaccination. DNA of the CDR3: TGTGCCAGCAGCTTGTTGGGCGGCCCCCCAGGCGAGCAGTACTTC. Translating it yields CASSLLGGPPGEQYF.